Presented here are 29 T cell receptor beta chains from one specimen sequenced in a study of T cells in narcolepsy. Here immunoSEQ multiplex PCR was the method, and the copy in TCRdb shows in-frame clones only, minus some. Among some 25,000 clones listed, around two thirds were seen once. Input material: memory (CD45RA-) CD4+ T cells from blood. Source of these receptors: a human donor in good health.

The chain combines TRBV30 with TRBJ2-5; 14 positions agree with TRBD2. With V trimmed by 7 bases and J by 7 bases, 8 bases remained unmatched. The germline gives CDR1 GTSNPN, CDR2 SVGIG (reference sequence). This CDR3 contains 14 residues. CDR3 amino acids: CASRLGTSGGTQYF. The CDR3 coding sequence is TGTGCCTCGAGGTTAGGGACTAGCGGGGGGACCCAGTACTTC.

This clone was seen a few times. V usage is TRBV6-5 and J usage is TRBJ1-3; D remains unclear. The CDR3 has 15 amino acids. Trimming pared 6 bases from V and 0 bases from J, leaving 12 bases between. From germline, CDR1 is MNHEY and CDR2 SVGAGI. The CDR3 DNA reads as TGTGCCAGCAGCTCTCCGGGAGTCTCTGGAAACACCATATATTTT. Its protein is CASSSPGVSGNTIYF.

This chain links TRBV11-1 with TRBJ1-6; 10 nucleotides match TRBD1. The CDR3 covers 14 residues. Germline-derived CDR1 and CDR2 are SGHAT and FQDESV (reference sequence). V trimming: 5 bases; J trimming: 9 bases; junction bases outside the gene matches: 4. The CDR3 DNA reads TGTGCCAGCAGCCCCCGACAGGGGGCTTCACCCCTCCACTTT. This codes for CASSPRQGASPLHF.

The rearrangement links TRBV1 to TRBJ2-7; the DNA was not used to check the table's D call, TRBD2. TRBV1 is a recognized pseudogene. The CDR3 is 20 amino acids. CDR3 amino acids: CTSSQKGDGLAGVTPYEQYF. In DNA, the CDR3 is TGCACCAGCAGCCAAAAGGGGGATGGACTAGCGGGGGTGACACCCTACGAGCAGTACTTC.

This clone occurred once. This chain links TRBV5-1 with TRBJ2-1, with 8 bases that match TRBD2. Germline V gene data show CDR1 as SGHRS and CDR2 as YFSETQ. V trimming: 4 bases; J trimming: 1 base; junction bases outside the gene matches: 7. The CDR3 has 16 amino acids. This CDR3 reads CASSRSGGGSYNEQFF. DNA of the CDR3: TGCGCCAGCAGCCGCTCGGGCGGGGGGTCCTACAATGAGCAGTTCTTC.

This clone came up many times. The genes are TRBV5-1 and TRBJ2-5; 10 nucleotides line up with TRBD2. The CDR3 has 15 residues. From germline, CDR1 is SGHRS and CDR2 YFSETQ. The junction had 4 bases not matched to a gene; V was cut back by 4 bases and J by 1 base. The CDR3 region is CASSTIAGGQETQYF. CDR3 in DNA: TGCGCCAGCAGCACCATAGCGGGGGGCCAAGAGACCCAGTACTTC. Supplemented by reference TRBV5-1 and TRBJ2-5, the full variable domain reads KAGVTQTPRYLIKTRGQQVTLSCSPISGHRSVSWYQQTPGQGLQFLFEYFSETQRNKGNFPGRFSGRQFSNSRSEMNVSTLELGDSALYLCASSTIAGGQETQYFGPGTRLLVL.

The rearrangement links TRBV19 to TRBJ1-4, with no clear D. Per the germline V gene, CDR1 is LNHDA and CDR2 is SQIVND (reference sequence). The length of the CDR3 is 12 residues. V lost 3 bases and J lost 8, with 7 bases in between. The CDR3 loop reads CASSMRGEKLFF. The DNA for the CDR3 is TGTGCCAGTAGTATGCGAGGCGAAAAACTGTTTTTT.

This clone was found once. The chain uses TRBV5-1 and TRBJ2-1; TRBD2 matches at 11 bases. After removal of 2 bases from V and 7 bases from J, the junction contained 14 bases not matched to a gene. The CDR3 has 18 amino acids. The germline gives CDR1 SGHRS, CDR2 YFSETQ. The CDR3 region has the DNA TGCGCCAGCAGCTTATTGACTAGCGGGGCGAGAGGGAGAAATGAGCAGTTCTTC. Amino acids: CASSLLTSGARGRNEQFF.

The V call is TRBV15, the J call TRBJ2-1, with 15 bases that match TRBD2. Germline V lookup: CDR1 LNHNV, CDR2 YYDKDF (reference sequence). V lost 7 bases to trimming and J lost 9 bases; unmatched junction nucleotides: 4. The CDR3 sequence is 14 residues long. The CDR3 nucleotides read TGTGCCACCACCGGGACTAGCGGGAGGAGTGAGCAGTTCTTC. Amino acid sequence: CATTGTSGRSEQFF.

This clone occurred a few times. The chain recombines TRBV6-6 with TRBJ1-2, with no clear D. The CDR3 sequence is 12 residues long. V was pared by 2 bases and J by 8 bases, with 9 bases between. Germline lookup yields CDR1 MNHNY and CDR2 SVGAGI (reference sequence). For the CDR3, the DNA is TGTGCCAGCAGTTACAGGGTATACGGCTACACCTTC. Protein sequence: CASSYRVYGYTF.

This clone has just one count. The rearrangement uses TRBV29-1 and TRBJ1-1; TRBD1 is a possible D gene (6 bases). CDR3 length: 13 amino acids. CDR1 SQVTM and CDR2 ANQGSEA come from the germline V gene. V dropped 6 bases and J dropped 8 bases, with 19 bases sitting between them. Written as DNA, the CDR3 is TGCAGCGTCTCCGAAGGGGGGCAGTACGAAGCTTTCTTT. This encodes CSVSEGGQYEAFF. The whole variable domain, remainder taken from reference TRBV29-1 and TRBJ1-1, is SAVISQKPSRDICQRGTSLTIQCQVDSQVTMMFWYRQQPGQSLTLIATANQGSEATYESGFVIDKFPISRPNLTFSTLTVSNMSPEDSSIYLCSVSEGGQYEAFFGQGTRLTVV.

This clone is termed medium-sized (0.01 to 0.1%). This sequence joins TRBV5-6 and TRBJ1-2; TRBD1 matches at 7 bases. Trimming cost V 2 bases and J 8 bases; bases outside gene matches: 6. The length of the CDR3 is 13 residues. CDR1 SGHDT and CDR2 YYEEEE come from the germline V gene. Here the CDR3 reads CASSFDRAGGYTF. In DNA form, the CDR3 reads TGTGCCAGCAGCTTTGACAGGGCAGGGGGCTACACCTTC.

The V and J genes are TRBV2 and TRBJ2-7, with D unclear. CDR1 and CDR2 (germline): SNHLY, FYNNEI. The germline V and J ends were trimmed by 4 bases and 2 bases, with 15 bases remaining between them. There are 15 residues in the CDR3. The CDR3 region is CASSAWGSRTYEQYF. The CDR3 DNA reads TGTGCCAGCAGTGCCTGGGGAAGCAGGACCTACGAGCAGTACTTC.

This sequence joins TRBV7-3 and TRBJ2-1; possible D gene TRBD1, 6 bases. Per the germline V gene, CDR1 is SGHTA and CDR2 is FQGTGA. The CDR3 consists of 13 residues. Trimming took off 4 bases at V and 12 bases at J, with 16 bases between the two ends. CDR3 protein: CASSSGDGQLQFF. DNA of the CDR3: TGTGCCAGCAGCTCAGGCGATGGACAGCTGCAGTTCTTC.

The V and J genes are TRBV4-3 and TRBJ1-1; D not resolved. The CDR3 is made up of 14 amino acids. Per germline, CDR1 LGHNA and CDR2 YSLEER. Trimming took off 1 base at V and 5 bases at J, with 11 bases between the two ends. The CDR3 DNA reads TGCGCCAGCAGCCAAGCCCGGAGGGTGACTGAAGCTTTCTTT. Translated: CASSQARRVTEAFF.

The chain recombines TRBV28 with TRBJ1-6; D possibly corresponds to TRBD1 (5 bases). The CDR3 has 15 amino acids. Trimming removed 7 bases from V and 6 bases from J, with 16 bases in between. Germline values: CDR1 MDHEN, CDR2 SYDVKM. CDR3 nucleotide sequence: TGTGCCAGCACCAGGGACCGGGTCCCTAATTCACCCCTCCACTTT. This codes for CASTRDRVPNSPLHF. Full variable domain (missing parts from reference TRBV28 and TRBJ1-6): DVKVTQSSRYLVKRTGEKVFLECVQDMDHENMFWYRQDPGLGLRLIYFSYDVKMKEKGDIPEGYSVSREKKERFSLILESASTNQTSMYLCASTRDRVPNSPLHFGNGTRLTVT.

CDR3 loop: CASSPTSGGAQIWEQYF. In DNA form, the CDR3 reads TGTGCCAGCAGCCCGACTAGCGGGGGGGCCCAGATCTGGGAGCAGTACTTC. This chain uses TRBV7-7 with TRBJ2-7; the match to TRBD2 covers 14 bases. CDR1 SSHAT and CDR2 FNYEAQ come from the germline V gene (reference sequence). V trimming: 5 bases; J trimming: 7 bases; junction bases outside the gene matches: 13. The CDR3 spans 17 residues.

J is TRBJ1-1 and V is TRBV19; 9 bases line up with TRBD1. The J segment lost 0 bases and the V segment lost 8 bases, leaving 4 bases of the junction unmatched. This CDR3 is built from 14 residues. Looked up from germline, CDR1 is LNHDA and CDR2 is SQIVND (reference sequence). This CDR3 reads CASQHRGLNTEAFF. CDR3 nucleotides: TGTGCCAGTCAACACAGGGGGCTGAACACTGAAGCTTTCTTT.

In regard to this clone: At one end, the junction sequence differs from germline, possibly due to a read error. The chain couples TRBV7-3 to TRBJ1-1, with D possibly being TRBD1 (5 bases). Germline V gene lookup returns CDR1 SGHTA and CDR2 FQGTGA. The length of the CDR3 is 13 residues. The CDR3 is CDSSSREGVEAFF. The DNA of the CDR3 is TGTGACAGCAGTTCAAGGGAAGGGGTTGAAGCTTTCTTT.

Worth noting for this clone: The sample carries other DNA sequences with the same CDR3. The chain joins TRBV6-5 to TRBJ2-7; tentative D call: TRBD2 (5 bases). V was trimmed by 6 bases and J by 4 bases, leaving 7 bases between them. CDR3 length equals 11 residues. Germline lookup yields CDR1 MNHEY and CDR2 SVGAGI. CDR3 sequence: CASRGGYEQYF. The CDR3 coding sequence is TGTGCCAGCAGAGGCGGGTACGAGCAGTACTTC.

This chain uses TRBV6-5 with TRBJ1-6; D is ambiguous. The CDR3 extends over 13 amino acids. V lost 7 bases, J lost 11 bases, and 15 bases lay in between. The germline V gene encodes CDR1 MNHEY and CDR2 SVGAGI. The CDR3 spells CASTLNYMAPLHF. The CDR3 DNA reads TGTGCCAGCACCTTGAACTACATGGCACCCCTCCACTTT.

V usage is TRBV5-4 and J usage is TRBJ1-2; 8 bases match TRBD1. CDR1 is SGHNT and CDR2 is YYREEE in the germline V gene (reference sequence). Trimming removed 4 bases from V and 11 bases from J; junction bases left unmatched: 13. CDR3 length: 14 amino acids. CDR3 in amino acids: CASSPPDRERTYTF. The CDR3 region has the DNA TGTGCCAGCAGCCCTCCGGACAGGGAGCGAACTTACACCTTC.

This clone is large. The chain recombines TRBV10-3 with TRBJ2-5; tentatively, D is TRBD1 (6 bases). There are 16 residues in the CDR3. Germline loops: CDR1 ENHRY, CDR2 SYGVKD. The V gene lost 0 bases and the J gene lost 6 bases, with 17 bases spanning the gap. The CDR3 DNA follows: TGTGCCATCAGTGAGTCGATGGACAGAACTCGGAAGACCCAGTACTTC. This encodes CAISESMDRTRKTQYF.

This chain connects TRBV2 to TRBJ2-5, with 8 bases that match TRBD1. V was pared by 8 bases and J by 5 bases, with 4 bases of the junction left unmatched. The germline gives CDR1 SNHLY, CDR2 FYNNEI. The CDR3 loop spans 12 amino acids. As DNA, the CDR3 is TGTGCCAGCGGACAGGGATGGGAGACCCAGTACTTC. Protein: CASGQGWETQYF.

The chain uses TRBV27 and TRBJ2-3, with D maybe TRBD2 (5 bases). V dropped 1 base and J dropped 6 bases, with 11 bases sitting between them. CDR1 is MNHEY, CDR2 SMNVEV, per germline (reference sequence). This CDR3 has 14 residues. In DNA, the CDR3 is TGTGCCAGCAGTTTATTACTACCGGGGGATACGCAGTATTTT. Translating it yields CASSLLLPGDTQYF.

V usage is TRBV28 and J usage is TRBJ1-4; 7 nucleotides match TRBD1. V lost 10 bases to trimming and J lost 10 bases; unmatched junction nucleotides: 9. The CDR3 covers 12 residues. CDR1 is MDHEN, CDR2 SYDVKM, per germline. The CDR3 spells CATLGGGGKLFF. The CDR3 coding sequence is TGTGCCACCCTGGGAGGGGGCGGAAAACTGTTTTTT.

Only a few counts were recorded for this clone. The V and J genes are TRBV6-1 and TRBJ1-5; TRBD1 agrees at 9 bases. CDR3 length: 15 residues. The V and J ends lost 7 bases and 4 bases, in that order; junction bases with no gene match: 8. Germline loops: CDR1 MNHNS, CDR2 SASEGT. CDR3 nucleotide sequence: TGTGCCAGCATTCCGACAGGGGGAAGGAATCAGCCCCAGCATTTT. Translation: CASIPTGGRNQPQHF.

The rearrangement uses TRBV28 and TRBJ1-2; a weak D match, TRBD1 (6 bases). Trimming left V 2 bases short and J 6 bases short, with 13 bases between. The CDR3 contains 14 residues. The germline gives CDR1 MDHEN, CDR2 SYDVKM. The CDR3: CASSLSPRQDGYTF. The CDR3 DNA reads TGTGCCAGCAGTTTAAGTCCAAGACAGGATGGCTACACCTTC.

In its sample, this clone ranks as medium-sized. The chain couples TRBV5-1 to TRBJ2-2; D possibly matches TRBD1 or TRBD2 (5 bases each). Looked up from germline, CDR1 is SGHRS and CDR2 is YFSETQ. Trimming cost V 5 bases and J 3 bases, with 20 bases left between them. The CDR3 is 17 amino acids. The CDR3 nucleotides read TGCGCCAGCAGAACCTCCGGGACCATCGGGTACACCGGGGAGCTGTTTTTT. Its protein is CASRTSGTIGYTGELFF.